The rows below give T cell receptor beta chains drawn from one sample of a study of control samples from healthy donors and cancer patients. The repertoire was sequenced with immunoSEQ multiplex PCR; TCRdb's copy has only in-frame clones and lacks some. The repertoire includes around 58,000 clones, roughly 90% of them detected once, and approximately 3.4% sits in the top ten. The sample was blood. These receptors all stem from a man aged 50-59 years in good health. CDR3s include the opening cysteine and the closing phenylalanine or tryptophan. The order of the fields is clone size, V gene, CDR3 length, J gene, D gene, CDR3 DNA, CDR3 protein. The D gene is left open where the match is weak. The listing skips clone size in some rows; elsewhere it reads once, few, many or a size class.

clone_size: .
v_call: TRBV6-5
cdr3_length: 12
j_call: TRBJ2-1
d_call: TRBD2
cdr3_nt: TGTGCCAGCAGCCTAGGACTAGCGGAGCAGTTCTTC
cdr3_aa: CASSLGLAEQFF

clone_size: .
v_call: TRBV6-6
cdr3_length: 16
j_call: TRBJ2-2
d_call: TRBD2
cdr3_nt: TGTGCCAGCAGTGCCCTATCGGCGGGAGGGTCCGGGGAGCTGTTTTTT
cdr3_aa: CASSALSAGGSGELFF

clone_size: .
v_call: TRBV9
cdr3_length: 14
j_call: TRBJ2-4
d_call: TRBD1
cdr3_nt: TGTGCCAGCAGCCCAGGGACAGGCGGGAACATTCAGTACTTC
cdr3_aa: CASSPGTGGNIQYF

clone_size: .
v_call: TRBV7-8
cdr3_length: 19
j_call: TRBJ2-3
d_call: TRBD2
cdr3_nt: TGTGCCAGCAGCTTAAGTGGGTGGGGGACTAGCGGGACCACAGATACGCAGTATTTT
cdr3_aa: CASSLSGWGTSGTTDTQYF

clone_size: once
v_call: TRBV6-6
cdr3_length: 14
j_call: TRBJ2-5
d_call: TRBD1
cdr3_nt: TGTGCCAGCAGTAAACGGGACAGGCAAGAGACCCAGTACTTC
cdr3_aa: CASSKRDRQETQYF

clone_size: .
v_call: TRBV9
cdr3_length: 13
j_call: TRBJ2-7
d_call: .
cdr3_nt: TGTGCCAGCAGCGTAGGACTGACCTACGAGCAGTACTTC
cdr3_aa: CASSVGLTYEQYF

clone_size: .
v_call: TRBV20-1
cdr3_length: 14
j_call: TRBJ2-7
d_call: TRBD1
cdr3_nt: TGCAGTGCTAGTAGGGGGCCGCCCCGCGATGAGCAGTACTTC
cdr3_aa: CSASRGPPRDEQYF

clone_size: few
v_call: TRBV24-1
cdr3_length: 17
j_call: TRBJ1-2
d_call: TRBD1
cdr3_nt: TGTGCCACCAGTGATTCCCAGGGGACAGGGAGAAACTATGGCTACACCTTC
cdr3_aa: CATSDSQGTGRNYGYTF

clone_size: .
v_call: TRBV11-2
cdr3_length: 16
j_call: TRBJ2-3
d_call: TRBD2
cdr3_nt: TGTGCCAGCAGTTTGGGACTATCCTCTAGCACAGATACGCAGTATTTT
cdr3_aa: CASSLGLSSSTDTQYF

clone_size: once
v_call: TRBV19
cdr3_length: 13
j_call: TRBJ2-3
d_call: .
cdr3_nt: TGTGCCAGTAGTTTTGAGGGAACAGATACGCAGTATTTT
cdr3_aa: CASSFEGTDTQYF

clone_size: .
v_call: TRBV19
cdr3_length: 16
j_call: TRBJ1-5
d_call: .
cdr3_nt: TGTGCCAGTACCCACTTACAGGGAGCCAGGGAACAGCCCCAGCATTTT
cdr3_aa: CASTHLQGAREQPQHF

clone_size: .
v_call: TRBV2
cdr3_length: 15
j_call: TRBJ1-6
d_call: .
cdr3_nt: TGTGCCAGCAGGGGTCGGCGTAATAATAATTCACCCCTCCACTTT
cdr3_aa: CASRGRRNNNSPLHF

clone_size: .
v_call: TRBV7-9
cdr3_length: 15
j_call: TRBJ1-2
d_call: TRBD1
cdr3_nt: TGTGCCAGCAGCCCACCCGCCGGGACAGTCTATGGCTACACCTTC
cdr3_aa: CASSPPAGTVYGYTF

clone_size: .
v_call: TRBV6-5
cdr3_length: 14
j_call: TRBJ2-1
d_call: TRBD2
cdr3_nt: TGTGCCAGCACCCTCCGACTAGCGGGCCTTGAGCAGTTCTTC
cdr3_aa: CASTLRLAGLEQFF

clone_size: .
v_call: TRBV6-1
cdr3_length: 16
j_call: TRBJ2-1
d_call: TRBD2
cdr3_nt: TGTGCCAGCAGTGAATGGGAACTAGCGGGTTACAATGAGCAGTTCTTC
cdr3_aa: CASSEWELAGYNEQFF

clone_size: .
v_call: TRBV25-1
cdr3_length: 16
j_call: TRBJ2-1
d_call: TRBD2
cdr3_nt: TGTGCCAGCAGTGAAGCTAGCGGTCGTACCTACAATGAGCAGTTCTTC
cdr3_aa: CASSEASGRTYNEQFF

clone_size: .
v_call: TRBV5-1
cdr3_length: 16
j_call: TRBJ1-6
d_call: TRBD1
cdr3_nt: TGCGCCAGCAGCCCACAGGGGCTAGAAACGAATTCACCCCTCCACTTT
cdr3_aa: CASSPQGLETNSPLHF

clone_size: .
v_call: TRBV3-1/TRBV3-2
cdr3_length: 14
j_call: TRBJ1-2
d_call: .
cdr3_nt: TGTGCCAGCAGCCAGGTTGGGGAGGGATATGGCTACACCTTC
cdr3_aa: CASSQVGEGYGYTF

clone_size: .
v_call: TRBV7-9
cdr3_length: 17
j_call: TRBJ2-7
d_call: TRBD1
cdr3_nt: TGTGCCAGCAGCTTAGAGGGGGCGGGCACAGGACAACTCGTGCAGTACTTC
cdr3_aa: CASSLEGAGTGQLVQYF

clone_size: .
v_call: TRBV18
cdr3_length: 15
j_call: TRBJ2-1
d_call: TRBD2
cdr3_nt: TGTGCCAGCTCACCAGAAACTAGCGGATACAATGAGCAGTTCTTC
cdr3_aa: CASSPETSGYNEQFF

clone_size: once
v_call: TRBV7-9
cdr3_length: 15
j_call: TRBJ2-1
d_call: TRBD2
cdr3_nt: TGTGCCAGCAGTTTTACGGGACTAGAGTACAATGAGCAGTTCTTC
cdr3_aa: CASSFTGLEYNEQFF

clone_size: .
v_call: TRBV27
cdr3_length: 14
j_call: TRBJ2-3
d_call: TRBD1
cdr3_nt: TGTGCCAGCAGTTTCTGGACAGGGGTAGATACGCAGTATTTT
cdr3_aa: CASSFWTGVDTQYF

clone_size: once
v_call: TRBV6-5
cdr3_length: 16
j_call: TRBJ2-2
d_call: .
cdr3_nt: TGTGCCAGCAGTTTCACCGGGACACTTGACACCGGGGAGCTGTTTTTT
cdr3_aa: CASSFTGTLDTGELFF

clone_size: .
v_call: TRBV28
cdr3_length: 14
j_call: TRBJ1-2
d_call: .
cdr3_nt: TGTGCCAGCAGTGATGTGACAAGTACCTATGGCTACACCTTC
cdr3_aa: CASSDVTSTYGYTF

clone_size: .
v_call: TRBV18
cdr3_length: 15
j_call: TRBJ2-2
d_call: .
cdr3_nt: TGTGCCAGCTCACCACGTGCGGAGAACACCGGGGAGCTGTTTTTT
cdr3_aa: CASSPRAENTGELFF

clone_size: .
v_call: TRBV7-9
cdr3_length: 19
j_call: TRBJ2-6
d_call: .
cdr3_nt: TGTGCCAGCAGCTCACCAAATCGATACCGCGGCTCTGGGGCCAACGTCCTGACTTTC
cdr3_aa: CASSSPNRYRGSGANVLTF

clone_size: .
v_call: TRBV4-3
cdr3_length: 18
j_call: TRBJ2-1
d_call: .
cdr3_nt: TGCGCCAGCAGCCAAGAAAGCGGCGGAGTGGGAACTTACAATGAGCAGTTCTTC
cdr3_aa: CASSQESGGVGTYNEQFF

clone_size: .
v_call: TRBV28
cdr3_length: 15
j_call: TRBJ2-5
d_call: .
cdr3_nt: TGTGCCAGCAGGCGACCCGGGACCCCCAGGGAGACCCAGTACTTC
cdr3_aa: CASRRPGTPRETQYF

clone_size: .
v_call: TRBV7-8
cdr3_length: 11
j_call: TRBJ1-1
d_call: .
cdr3_nt: TGTGCCAGCAGCCAGGGGTTTGAAGCTTTCTTT
cdr3_aa: CASSQGFEAFF

clone_size: .
v_call: TRBV11-3
cdr3_length: 13
j_call: TRBJ1-1
d_call: .
cdr3_nt: TGTGCCAGCAGCTCCGACCTTAGCACTGAAGCTTTCTTT
cdr3_aa: CASSSDLSTEAFF

clone_size: .
v_call: TRBV5-1
cdr3_length: 17
j_call: TRBJ2-2
d_call: TRBD2
cdr3_nt: TGCGCCAGCAGCCTACGGACTAGCGGGGTGAACACCGGGGAGCTGTTTTTT
cdr3_aa: CASSLRTSGVNTGELFF

clone_size: .
v_call: TRBV7-8
cdr3_length: 16
j_call: TRBJ2-7
d_call: TRBD2
cdr3_nt: TGTGCCAGCAGCCCTGTCGGGGGGAGTTCAACCCACGAGCAGTACTTC
cdr3_aa: CASSPVGGSSTHEQYF

clone_size: .
v_call: TRBV6-4
cdr3_length: 15
j_call: TRBJ2-1
d_call: TRBD1
cdr3_nt: TGTGCCAGCAGGGAACAGGGGGGCTCCTACAATGAGCAGTTCTTC
cdr3_aa: CASREQGGSYNEQFF

clone_size: .
v_call: TRBV7-2
cdr3_length: 13
j_call: TRBJ2-1
d_call: .
cdr3_nt: TGTGCCAGCAGCTTAGACGTCGCGGGTGAGCAGTTCTTC
cdr3_aa: CASSLDVAGEQFF

clone_size: few
v_call: TRBV7-8
cdr3_length: 15
j_call: TRBJ2-3
d_call: .
cdr3_nt: TGTGCCAGCAGCTTAGCGCTGGGGGCAGCAGATACGCAGTATTTT
cdr3_aa: CASSLALGAADTQYF

clone_size: few
v_call: TRBV3-1/TRBV3-2
cdr3_length: 14
j_call: TRBJ1-1
d_call: .
cdr3_nt: TGTGCCAGCACCCCTACAGGGATTCGGACTGAAGCTTTCTTT
cdr3_aa: CASTPTGIRTEAFF

clone_size: once
v_call: TRBV6-5
cdr3_length: 13
j_call: TRBJ2-7
d_call: .
cdr3_nt: TGTGCCAGCAGGAGTGCAATTACCAGCGAGCAGTACTTC
cdr3_aa: CASRSAITSEQYF

clone_size: few
v_call: TRBV6-2/TRBV6-3
cdr3_length: 13
j_call: TRBJ1-2
d_call: TRBD1
cdr3_nt: TGTGCCAGCAGCGAACAGGGGGATTATGGCTACACCTTC
cdr3_aa: CASSEQGDYGYTF